This section outlines one TCR beta chain sequence together with its context. Its antigen is undetermined. This record comes from a study of cytomegalovirus exposure and HLA in healthy donors. General study results and limits: It was found in a later analysis that first-cohort TCR clusters tended to co-occur in the roughly 120 validation repertoires. In vitro experiments confirmed that three CMV-associated chains were specific for CMV antigens. For cytomegalovirus status, the classifier reportedly gave diagnoses with high specificity and sensitivity.

The repertoire was sequenced with immunoSEQ multiplex PCR; TCRdb's copy has only in-frame clones and lacks some. This sample has about 74,000 clones, with 94% found just once. What was sequenced was PBMCs. This receptor was taken from a man in his late teens or twenties in good health and CMV-seropositive.

The CDR3 bases are TGTGCCAGTAGTACCCTACAGGGGGCTGGAACAGATACGCAGTATTTT. Encoded protein: CASSTLQGAGTDTQYF. The chain carries TRBV19 and TRBJ2-3, with TRBD1 matching 9 bases. This CDR3 is built from 16 residues. The V segment lost 4 bases and the J segment 3 bases; nucleotides outside the gene matches: 8. Looked up from germline, CDR1 is LNHDA and CDR2 is SQIVND (reference sequence). The full variable domain, in which reference TRBV19 and TRBJ2-3 provide the parts outside the CDR3, is DGGITQSPKYLFRKEGQNVTLSCEQNLNHDAMYWYRQDPGQGLRLIYYSQIVNDFQKGDIAEGYSVSREKKESFPLTVTSAQKNPTAFYLCASSTLQGAGTDTQYFGPGTRLTVL.